The 15 T cell receptor beta chains listed next were all sequenced from one sample in a study of beta chain features in type 1 diabetes. As every portion of the isolated RNA was reverse transcribed, the sequencing read expressed TCRB transcripts. Only in-frame clones appear in the TCRdb table, and some are missing; sequencing was by immunoSEQ multiplex PCR. The data show 350,000 to 450,000 clones, approximately 13% seen once. The sequencing input was naive CD4+ T cells from blood. These receptors originate from a man younger than 45 in good health.

This clone was counted only a few times. This rearrangement joins TRBV2 to TRBJ2-5; D tentatively reads TRBD1 or TRBD2 (5 bases each). Per the germline V gene, CDR1 is SNHLY and CDR2 is FYNNEI. The CDR3 extends over 13 amino acids. Between the trimmed V and J ends, which lost 6 bases and 5 bases, there was a span of 13 bases. CDR3 residues: CASRRDARETQYF. The CDR3 nucleotides are TGTGCCAGCAGGAGGGACGCACGGGAGACCCAGTACTTC.

The rearrangement links TRBV5-4 to TRBJ2-5, with 8 nucleotides matching TRBD1. Germline trimming cut 4 bases from V and 4 bases from J; bases unmatched to any gene: 9. Germline CDR1 SGHNT, CDR2 YYREEE (reference sequence). The CDR3 is 15 amino acids. The CDR3 DNA follows: TGTGCCAGCAGCCGGACAGGGCCCCTCCGAGAGACCCAGTACTTC. This encodes CASSRTGPLRETQYF.

This chain uses TRBV7-2 with TRBJ2-3, with D perhaps matching TRBD2 (6 bases). V lost 5 bases to trimming and J lost 1 base, with 13 bases between them. CDR1 is SGHTA and CDR2 is FQGNSA in the germline V gene. The CDR3 sequence is 15 residues long. The CDR3 spells CASSTPGLGTDTQYF. The CDR3 region has the DNA TGTGCCAGCAGCACTCCGGGACTCGGCACAGATACGCAGTATTTT.

This chain joins TRBV27 and TRBJ2-5; 11 bases match TRBD2. V was clipped by 5 bases and J by 7 bases; unmatched bases: 9. The CDR3 totals 15 residues. CDR1 and CDR2 (germline): MNHEY, SMNVEV (reference sequence). This chain's CDR3 is CASSTSGSGLGTQYF. Here the CDR3 DNA reads TGTGCCAGCAGTACTAGCGGGAGTGGGTTGGGGACCCAGTACTTC.

V is TRBV5-4 and J is TRBJ2-1; D unresolved. This CDR3 spans 13 amino acids. V lost 3 bases to trimming and J lost 5 bases, with 9 bases between them. The V gene's germline CDR1 is SGHNT and CDR2 YYREEE (reference sequence). CDR3 DNA sequence: TGTGCCAGCAGCTCGAACCTCAACAATGAGCAGTTCTTC. Protein: CASSSNLNNEQFF.

This clone appeared a few times. V usage is TRBV14 and J usage is TRBJ1-6; D gene uncertain. V was pared by 3 bases and J by 8 bases, with 11 bases between. This CDR3 spans 14 amino acids. In germline, CDR1 is SGHDN, CDR2 FVKESK. The CDR3, as DNA: TGTGCCAGCAGCCATCCAGGCCTGCATTCACCCCTCCACTTT. Translation gives CASSHPGLHSPLHF.

Only a few counts were recorded for this clone. The chain links TRBV18 to TRBJ1-1, with 9 bases fitting TRBD1. CDR1 and CDR2 from the germline V gene are KGHSH and LQKENI. The CDR3 is 16 amino acids. The V segment lost 5 bases and the J segment 4 bases; nucleotides outside the gene matches: 11. As DNA, the CDR3 is TGTGCCAGCTCATCCCGACAGGGGGTGGTTGGCACTGAAGCTTTCTTT. This sequence encodes CASSSRQGVVGTEAFF.

Only a few counts were recorded for this clone. V usage is TRBV11-1 and J usage is TRBJ1-2; 7 nucleotides agree with TRBD1. V shed 5 bases and J 2 bases; nucleotides not matched to a gene: 2. This CDR3 is built from 13 residues. Germline CDR1 and CDR2: SGHAT and FQDESV (reference sequence). The DNA of the CDR3 is TGTGCCAGCAGCCCAGGGGGAAACTATGGCTACACCTTC. Residues: CASSPGGNYGYTF.

The chain combines TRBV9 with TRBJ2-3, with unresolved D. The CDR3 covers 14 residues. Deletions cut 0 bases from V and 6 bases from J, with 11 bases between. Germline CDR1 reads SGDLS; CDR2 reads YYNGEE. CDR3 nucleotide sequence: TGTGCCAGCAGCGTAGTGGGCCCGAGCGATACGCAGTATTTT. Residues: CASSVVGPSDTQYF.

This clone was seen a few times. The rearrangement uses TRBV4-2 and TRBJ1-2; D possibly corresponds to TRBD1 (5 bases). Deletions cut 1 base from V and 4 bases from J, with 10 bases between. This CDR3 has 14 amino acids. CDR1 and CDR2 from the germline V gene are LGHNA and YNFKEQ. The CDR3 reads CASSQARQSYGYTF. CDR3 sequence (DNA): TGTGCCAGCAGCCAAGCTAGACAGAGCTATGGCTACACCTTC.

This clone was recorded a few times. The chain recombines TRBV9 with TRBJ1-2; D is undetermined. There are 13 residues in the CDR3. Per germline, CDR1 SGDLS and CDR2 YYNGEE. V was trimmed by 3 bases and J by 8 bases, leaving 14 bases between them. Here the CDR3 DNA reads TGTGCCAGCAGCGGGCAACGGTTCCACGGCTACACCTTC. This encodes CASSGQRFHGYTF.

This clone was detected only a few times. The CDR3 reads CASSQDPGTSGTDTQYF. In DNA form, the CDR3 reads TGCGCCAGCAGCCAAGACCCTGGGACTAGCGGCACAGATACGCAGTATTTT. The J gene is TRBJ2-3, the V gene TRBV4-1, with TRBD2 matching 10 bases. The CDR3 has 17 residues. The germline CDR1 and CDR2 sequences are MGHRA and YSYEKL. Trimming removed 0 bases from V and 1 base from J; junction bases left unmatched: 4.

This chain uses TRBV7-2 with TRBJ2-5, with D perhaps given as TRBD1 or TRBD2 (5 bases each). The V end lost 2 bases, the J end lost 4 bases, and 17 bases lay between the germline ends. CDR1 is SGHTA and CDR2 is FQGNSA in the germline V gene. The CDR3 spans 16 residues. The DNA for the CDR3 is TGTGCCAGCAGCTTATCTGGGACCTCAAGGACAGAGACCCAGTACTTC. Protein product: CASSLSGTSRTETQYF. Drawing the rest from reference TRBV7-2 and TRBJ2-5, the complete variable domain is GAGVSQSPSNKVTEKGKDVELRCDPISGHTALYWYRQSLGQGLEFLIYFQGNSAPDKSGLPSDRFSAERTGGSVSTLTIQRTQQEDSAVYLCASSLSGTSRTETQYFGPGTRLLVL.

This clone turned up a few times. The sample holds other DNA sequences that translate to the same CDR3. The chain employs TRBV9 and TRBJ2-3; 8 nucleotides align to TRBD2. Looked up from germline, CDR1 is SGDLS and CDR2 is YYNGEE. The CDR3 extends over 16 amino acids. V gave up 0 bases and J gave up 0 bases; unmatched junction bases: 3. Written as DNA, the CDR3 is TGTGCCAGCAGCGTAGCTGGCGGGGGGAGCACAGATACGCAGTATTTT. Its translation is CASSVAGGGSTDTQYF.

This clone has a handful of counts. This chain links TRBV5-1 with TRBJ1-5, with D uncertain. V gave up 0 bases and J gave up 2 bases, with 6 bases separating them. Germline assignment: CDR1 SGHRS and CDR2 YFSETQ. The CDR3 is made up of 14 amino acids. The CDR3 region is CASSLEAGNQPQHF. The CDR3 nucleotides are TGCGCCAGCAGCTTGGAGGCAGGCAATCAGCCCCAGCATTTT. Full variable domain (remainder filled in from reference TRBV5-1 and TRBJ1-5): KAGVTQTPRYLIKTRGQQVTLSCSPISGHRSVSWYQQTPGQGLQFLFEYFSETQRNKGNFPGRFSGRQFSNSRSEMNVSTLELGDSALYLCASSLEAGNQPQHFGDGTRLSIL.